This TCR beta chain was documented in a study of shared clonotypes between healthy human individuals (dated by TCRdb to the early 2020s). About the investigation overall: The cohort comprised two women and a few men aged 18 to 49 years. For each donor, three plates each were used for CD4 naive and CD4 memory, two plates were used for CD8 naive, and one plate was used for CD8 memory. The study deeply sequenced blood TCR repertoires of several healthy adults to estimate repertoire size and the extent of clonotype sharing between individuals. Libraries were prepared and TCR repertoires were sequenced by different laboratories using diverse techniques, in order to increase sequencing depth and limit assay-specific biases. Leukapheresis yielded between about 0.85 and 9.5 billion PBMCs per donor.

Notes on this clone: Its antigen remains unidentified. Base-call qualities are not available, and no considerably larger clone is one nucleotide away.

Donors were healthy HIV-negative adults with no recently reported acute infections or vaccinations. All donors were Caucasian adults living in Nashville, Tennessee, USA. CD4+ T cells were enriched by magnetic negative selection, after which naive cells were positively selected on CD45RA and the negative fraction was taken as the memory subset. Blood was obtained by leukapheresis, after which PBMCs were separated by Ficoll-Histopaque density gradient centrifugation and cryopreserved in liquid nitrogen vapor phase. Analytical flow cytometry was used to check the purity and quantity of every magnetically sorted T cell population. Each sorted fraction had its genomic DNA isolated and then quantified by UV absorbance on a Nanodrop 2000c. Taken from cysteine to phenylalanine, the CDR3 has 14 residues. CDR3 DNA is the only sequence kept; it has 42 bases, read in frame from the first base. The germline V gene (reference sequence) gives CDR1 as GTSNPN and CDR2 as SVGIG. Clipping removes 0 bases from V and 2 bases from J, with 2 as the unmatched junction base count.

The paper's findings and limits, for the study overall: Higher generation probabilities were observed for clonotypes shared by all four sorted-subset donors than for non-shared clonotypes. Incomplete sequencing was indicated by rarefaction of sorted-subset datasets, despite the large sequencing depth. The small number of donors limited the genetic and exposure-history diversity represented. Pairwise subsampling led to the expectation that sequencing depth would affect the degree of clonotype sharing among donors. Sharing across several donors was observed for approximately 5% of naive CD4, 3% to 3.5% of naive CD8, 2% to 2.5% of memory CD4, and roughly 0.4% of memory CD8 clonotypes. Sampling was restricted to blood, and TCR repertoires in tissues likely differ from the TCR repertoires found in blood. Naive subsets generally had larger estimated clonotype richness than memory subsets did.

Using the deep immunoSEQ assay, TCR CDR3 regions were amplified from genomic DNA by multiplex PCR. Extracted genomic DNA from each cell subset was distributed evenly across all wells of several immunoSEQ 96-well plates, and each plate was treated as a replicate. For sorted subsets, each replicate PCR was loaded with about 0.2 ug genomic DNA, equivalent to approximately 27,000 T cell genomes. Purified libraries were measured with a Qubit 3.0 fluorometer, size-checked on a Bioanalyzer 2100, and measured again with the KAPA Library Quantification kit. Each immunoSEQ 96-well plate was sequenced on its own single-read 150-cycle Illumina NextSeq 550 flow cell. As for the original processing: Because the immunoSEQ output held only junctional sequences and lacked quality scores, the filtering could not match the filtering applied to full-length reads. To assign V/J genes and CDR3, sequences were annotated using PyIR, a Python wrapper for IgBLAST v1.9, with IMGT germline references. Reads were removed for weak V/J assignments (E-value above 1e-6), missing CDR3, stop codons, out-of-frame junctions, or ambiguous translated residues. V3J clonotypes were defined by identical inferred V gene, J gene, and CDR3 amino acid sequence. The percentage overlap between two repertoires was calculated by dividing the number of shared unique clonotypes by the size of the smaller repertoire. Repertoire richness was assessed with RTK rarefaction, the Chao1 estimator, and Recon v2.1 estimates of unobserved clonotypes. For all TCRbeta clonotypes obtained by the gDNA method from a handful of donors, generation probabilities were computed with OLGA. TCRdb re-hosts the immuneACCESS table, in-frame sequences only. Its copies lack some clones; in the studies checked, an unresolved V gene accounts for under half of them, and the cause for the rest is not known. The V and J calls and clone size come from that table; D and trimming were worked out from the DNA. Present in this sample are about 1 million clones, around 76% of which were seen just once. Approximately 1.3% of the sample lies in the top ten.

This TCR was recovered from a young man in good health. The chain joins TRBV30 to TRBJ2-7; 9 bases in the middle match TRBD2. Sequenced input: memory CD4+ T cells sorted from blood. The sample's cell subset or site label, decoded: CD45RA-negative fraction. The CDR3 amino acid sequence is: CAWSVQRGAYEQYF. In nucleotides, the sequence is TGTGCCTGGAGTGTACAGCGGGGGGCCTACGAGCAGTACTTC.